This TCR beta chain was sequenced during a study of blood T cell repertoires in COVID-19. Across the study: The study drew acute and convalescent COVID-19 samples from the United States, Italy and Spain.

The CDR3 is made up of 14 amino acids. Between the trimmed V and J ends, which lost 5 bases and 1 base, there was a span of 12 bases. Germline V gives CDR1 SGHTA, CDR2 FQGNSA. The cohort comprised adults aged roughly 18 to 90 years residing in 20 to 30 US areas. This clone has only one observation. Authors' data handling: The authors estimated nucleated cell counts from reference gene primer amplification. TCRdb's table, derived via immunoSEQ multiplex PCR, lists solely in-frame clones and lacks some. The DNA was the basis for D and trimming; V, J and clone size are from that table. This table holds about 390,000 clones, about 86% found once.

This sequence originates from a woman between 50 and 59 years old who had recovered from COVID-19. Sequences were obtained from PBMCs or T cells enriched from blood (not recorded which). The chain recombines TRBV7-2 with TRBJ2-7; tentatively, D is TRBD2 (5 bases). The CDR3 sequence: CASSTTGDSYEQYF. The DNA of the CDR3 is TGTGCCAGCAGCACGACCGGGGATTCCTACGAGCAGTACTTC.